These T cell receptor beta chains were read from a single sample in a study of technical replicates of blood from a few donors. Only in-frame clones appear in the TCRdb table, and some are missing; sequencing was by immunoSEQ multiplex PCR. The table has about 76,000 clones, approximately 86% seen once. Sequenced material: PBMCs. The receptors derive from a human donor in good health. Some clones in this sample may be carry-over from other donors' samples. The CDR3 runs from the conserved cysteine through the conserved F or W. A D gene is named only where the DNA matches it firmly. Size tells how often a clone was seen (once, few, many) or the class of an expanded clone, and some rows leave it out.

cdr3_length	clone_size	d_call	v_call	j_call	cdr3_aa	cdr3_nt
16	.	TRBD2	TRBV11-3	TRBJ2-3	CASSGTTSGDADTQYF	TGTGCCAGCAGCGGTACGACTAGCGGGGACGCAGATACGCAGTATTTT
15	few	TRBD2	TRBV12-5	TRBJ2-2	CASGSGLAATGELFF	TGTGCTAGTGGTTCCGGACTAGCGGCCACCGGGGAGCTGTTTTTT
14	few	TRBD1	TRBV9	TRBJ1-6	CASSGRDRGSPLHF	TGTGCCAGCAGCGGACGGGACAGGGGATCACCCCTCCACTTT
14	.	.	TRBV2	TRBJ1-2	CASSSHARRGGYTF	TGTGCCAGCAGTTCCCACGCACGTCGGGGAGGCTACACCTTC
15	.	TRBD1	TRBV6-1	TRBJ2-5	CASSSGRGTGETQYF	TGTGCCAGCAGCTCAGGACGGGGGACAGGAGAGACCCAGTACTTC
16	.	TRBD2	TRBV7-3	TRBJ2-3	CASSPLGSGGTDTQYF	TGTGCCAGCAGCCCCTTGGGAAGCGGGGGCACAGATACGCAGTATTTT
13	.	.	TRBV7-2	TRBJ2-3	CASSYERADTQYF	TGTGCCAGCAGCTACGAACGGGCAGATACGCAGTATTTT
18	.	TRBD1	TRBV7-9	TRBJ2-2	CASSPGPYRGQNTGELFF	TGTGCCAGCAGCCCCGGTCCATATAGGGGGCAGAACACCGGGGAGCTGTTTTTT
14	.	.	TRBV18	TRBJ1-1	CASIQTPPGPEAFF	TGTGCCAGCATACAGACCCCCCCAGGCCCTGAAGCTTTCTTT
15	.	.	TRBV7-9	TRBJ2-1	CASSHLAQGIDEQFF	TGTGCCAGCAGCCATCTAGCGCAAGGGATCGATGAGCAGTTCTTC
11	.	.	TRBV28	TRBJ1-1	CASSNAVEAFF	TGTGCCAGCAGTAATGCGGTTGAAGCTTTCTTT
15	.	TRBD2	TRBV4-1	TRBJ2-1	CASSQGLAGANEQFF	TGCGCCAGCAGCCAAGGACTAGCGGGAGCGAATGAGCAGTTCTTC
14	.	TRBD2	TRBV28	TRBJ2-3	CASSLSGGTDTQYF	TGTGCCAGCAGTTTAAGCGGGGGCACAGATACGCAGTATTTT
13	.	.	TRBV6-1	TRBJ1-1	CASSLEMNTEAFF	TGTGCCAGCAGCCTGGAGATGAACACTGAAGCTTTCTTT
19	.	.	TRBV15	TRBJ1-5	CATSSRGALTGQGNQPQHF	TGTGCCACCAGCAGTCGGGGGGCCTTGACGGGACAAGGCAATCAGCCCCAGCATTTT
14	.	.	TRBV30	TRBJ2-7	CAWSVATDSYEQYF	TGTGCCTGGAGTGTGGCGACAGACTCCTACGAGCAGTACTTC